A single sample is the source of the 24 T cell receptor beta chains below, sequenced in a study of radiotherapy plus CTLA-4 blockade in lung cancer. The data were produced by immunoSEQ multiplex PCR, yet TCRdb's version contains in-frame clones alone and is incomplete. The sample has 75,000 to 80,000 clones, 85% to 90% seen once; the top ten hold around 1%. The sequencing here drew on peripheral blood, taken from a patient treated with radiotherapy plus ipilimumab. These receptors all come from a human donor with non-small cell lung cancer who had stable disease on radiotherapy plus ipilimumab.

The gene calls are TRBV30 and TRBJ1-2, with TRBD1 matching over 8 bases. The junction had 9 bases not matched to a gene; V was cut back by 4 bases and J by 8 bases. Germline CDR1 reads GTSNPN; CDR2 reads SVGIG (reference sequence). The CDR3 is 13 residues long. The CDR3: CAWKTQGARGYTF. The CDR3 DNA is TGTGCCTGGAAGACTCAGGGGGCGAGAGGCTACACCTTC.

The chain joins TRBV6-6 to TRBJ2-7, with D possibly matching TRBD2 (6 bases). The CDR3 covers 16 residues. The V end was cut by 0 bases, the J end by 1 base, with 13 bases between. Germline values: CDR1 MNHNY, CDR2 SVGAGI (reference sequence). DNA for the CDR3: TGTGCCAGCAGTTACTCCCCGGGGGACGCGTCCTACGAGCAGTACTTC. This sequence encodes CASSYSPGDASYEQYF.

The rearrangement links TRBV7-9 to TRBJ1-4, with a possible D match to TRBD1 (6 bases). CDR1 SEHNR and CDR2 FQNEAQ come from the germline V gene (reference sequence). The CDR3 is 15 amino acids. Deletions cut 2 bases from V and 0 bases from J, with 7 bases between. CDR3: CASSLRQATNEKLFF. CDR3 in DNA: TGTGCCAGCAGCTTACGACAGGCAACTAATGAAAAACTGTTTTTT.

CDR3 bases: TGTGCCAGCAGCCCCGCGGACAGGGGGTACGAGCAGTACTTC. Encoded protein: CASSPADRGYEQYF. The gene calls are TRBV28 and TRBJ2-7; 10 bases fit TRBD1. The CDR3 loop spans 14 amino acids. With 6 bases clipped from V and 4 bases from J, the junction kept 6 bases outside the gene matches. Germline-derived CDR1 and CDR2 are MDHEN and SYDVKM. Based on the CDR3 plus reference TRBV28 and TRBJ2-7, the full variable domain is DVKVTQSSRYLVKRTGEKVFLECVQDMDHENMFWYRQDPGLGLRLIYFSYDVKMKEKGDIPEGYSVSREKKERFSLILESASTNQTSMYLCASSPADRGYEQYFGPGTRLTVT.

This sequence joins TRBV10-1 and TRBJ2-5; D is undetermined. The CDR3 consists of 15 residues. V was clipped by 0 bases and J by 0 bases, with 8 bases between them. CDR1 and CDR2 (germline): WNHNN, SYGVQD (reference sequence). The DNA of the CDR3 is TGCGCCAGCAGTGAGTCGACTGCGGACCAAGAGACCCAGTACTTC. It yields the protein CASSESTADQETQYF.

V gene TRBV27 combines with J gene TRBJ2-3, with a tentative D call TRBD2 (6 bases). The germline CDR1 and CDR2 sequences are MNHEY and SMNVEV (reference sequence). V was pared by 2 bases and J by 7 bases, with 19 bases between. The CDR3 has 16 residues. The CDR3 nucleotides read TGTGCCAGCAGTTTAGGGATCGGGGACTCCAGAAATACGCAGTATTTT. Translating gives CASSLGIGDSRNTQYF.

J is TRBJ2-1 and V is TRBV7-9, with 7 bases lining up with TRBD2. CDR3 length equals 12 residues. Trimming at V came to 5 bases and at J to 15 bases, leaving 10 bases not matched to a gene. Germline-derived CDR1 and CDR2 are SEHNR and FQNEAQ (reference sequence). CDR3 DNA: TGTGCCAGCAGCCTTAGCGGGTATCAGTCGTTCTTC. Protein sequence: CASSLSGYQSFF.

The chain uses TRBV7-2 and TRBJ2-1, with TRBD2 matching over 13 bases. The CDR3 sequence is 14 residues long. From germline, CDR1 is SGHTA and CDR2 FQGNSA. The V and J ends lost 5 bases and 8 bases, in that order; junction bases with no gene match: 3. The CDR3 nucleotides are TGTGCCAGCAGCCTCGGACTAGCGGGAGATGAGCAGTTCTTC. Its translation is CASSLGLAGDEQFF.

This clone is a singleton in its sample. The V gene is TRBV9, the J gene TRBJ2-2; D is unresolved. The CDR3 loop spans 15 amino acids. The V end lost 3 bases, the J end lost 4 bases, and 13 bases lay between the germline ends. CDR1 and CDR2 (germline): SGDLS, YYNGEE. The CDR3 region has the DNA TGTGCCAGCAGCGGACTGACTCGAACCACCGGGGAGCTGTTTTTT. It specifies CASSGLTRTTGELFF.

CDR3 in DNA: TGTGCCATCCGTCAGCCGAGCTCCTATAATTCACCCCTCCACTTT. It yields the protein CAIRQPSSYNSPLHF. The chain has TRBV10-3 and TRBJ1-6, with D unclear. V was clipped by 8 bases and J by 0 bases, with 11 bases between them. Germline values: CDR1 ENHRY, CDR2 SYGVKD. CDR3 length equals 15 residues.

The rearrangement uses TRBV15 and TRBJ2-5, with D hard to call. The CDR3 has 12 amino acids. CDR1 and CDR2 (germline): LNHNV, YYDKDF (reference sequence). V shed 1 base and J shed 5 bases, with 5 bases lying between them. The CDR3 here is CATSRGMETQYF. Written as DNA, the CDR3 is TGTGCCACCAGCAGAGGGATGGAGACCCAGTACTTC.

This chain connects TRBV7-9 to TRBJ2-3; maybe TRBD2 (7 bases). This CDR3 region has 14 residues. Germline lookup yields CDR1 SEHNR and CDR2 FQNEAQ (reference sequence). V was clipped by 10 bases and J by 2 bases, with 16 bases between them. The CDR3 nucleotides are TGTGCCACAAGGGGGGGCGGTTACACAGATACGCAGTATTTT. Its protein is CATRGGGYTDTQYF.

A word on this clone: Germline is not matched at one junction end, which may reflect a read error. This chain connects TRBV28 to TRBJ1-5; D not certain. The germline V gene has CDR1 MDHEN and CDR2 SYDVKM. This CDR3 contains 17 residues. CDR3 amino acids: CASSPQRGLSGNQSQHF. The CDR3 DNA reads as TGTGCCAGCAGTCCCCAGCGGGGATTATCAGGCAATCAGTCCCAGCATTTT.

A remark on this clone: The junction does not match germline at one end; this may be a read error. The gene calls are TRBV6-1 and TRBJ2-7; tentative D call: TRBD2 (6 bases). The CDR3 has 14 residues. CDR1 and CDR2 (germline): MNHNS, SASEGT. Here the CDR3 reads CASSEALAVYDQYF. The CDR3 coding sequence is TGTGCCAGCAGTGAAGCACTAGCCGTCTACGACCAGTACTTC.

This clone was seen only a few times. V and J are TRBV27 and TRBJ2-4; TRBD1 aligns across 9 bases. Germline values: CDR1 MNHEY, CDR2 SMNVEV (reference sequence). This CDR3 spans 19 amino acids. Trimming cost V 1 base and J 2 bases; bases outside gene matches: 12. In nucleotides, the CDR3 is TGTGCCAGCAGTTTATATTCTCGGACAGGGGCTTTGACCAAAAACATTCAGTACTTC. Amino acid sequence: CASSLYSRTGALTKNIQYF.

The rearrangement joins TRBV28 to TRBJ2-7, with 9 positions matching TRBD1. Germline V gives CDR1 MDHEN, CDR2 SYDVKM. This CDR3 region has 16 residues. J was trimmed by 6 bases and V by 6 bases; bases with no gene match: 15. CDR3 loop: CASSPNTGTGLAEQYF. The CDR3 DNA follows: TGTGCCAGCAGCCCGAATACCGGGACAGGGTTGGCCGAGCAGTACTTC.

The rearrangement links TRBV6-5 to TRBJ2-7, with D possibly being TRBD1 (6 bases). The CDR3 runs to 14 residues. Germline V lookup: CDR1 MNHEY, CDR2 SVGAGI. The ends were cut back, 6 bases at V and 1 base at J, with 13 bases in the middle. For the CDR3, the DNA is TGTGCCAGCAGACTATCCGGACAGTCCTACGAGCAGTACTTC. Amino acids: CASRLSGQSYEQYF.

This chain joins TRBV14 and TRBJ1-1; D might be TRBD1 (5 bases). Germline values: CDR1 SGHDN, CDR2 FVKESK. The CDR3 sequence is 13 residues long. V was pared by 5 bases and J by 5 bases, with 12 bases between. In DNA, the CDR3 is TGTGCCAGCAGCGGCCGACAGACAACTGAAGCTTTCTTT. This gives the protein CASSGRQTTEAFF.

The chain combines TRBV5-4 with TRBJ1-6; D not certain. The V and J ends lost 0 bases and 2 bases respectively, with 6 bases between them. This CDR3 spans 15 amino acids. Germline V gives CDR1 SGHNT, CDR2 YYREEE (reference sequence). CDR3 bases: TGTGCCAGCAGCTTGGCACCTACCTATAATTCACCCCTCCACTTT. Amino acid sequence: CASSLAPTYNSPLHF. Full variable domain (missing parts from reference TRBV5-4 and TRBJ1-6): ETGVTQSPTHLIKTRGQQVTLRCSSQSGHNTVSWYQQALGQGPQFIFQYYREEENGRGNFPPRFSGLQFPNYSSELNVNALELDDSALYLCASSLAPTYNSPLHFGNGTRLTVT.

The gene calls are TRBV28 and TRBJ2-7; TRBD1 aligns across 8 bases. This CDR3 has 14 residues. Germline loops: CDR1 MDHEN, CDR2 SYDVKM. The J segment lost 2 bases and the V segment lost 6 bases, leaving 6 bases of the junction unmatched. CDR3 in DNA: TGTGCCAGCAGCCCTGGACAGGGCCCCTACGAGCAGTACTTC. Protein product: CASSPGQGPYEQYF.

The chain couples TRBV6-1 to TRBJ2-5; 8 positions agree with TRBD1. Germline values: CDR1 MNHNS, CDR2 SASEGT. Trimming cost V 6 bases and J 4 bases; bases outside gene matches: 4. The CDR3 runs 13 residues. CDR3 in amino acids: CASRWQGAETQYF. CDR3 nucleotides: TGTGCCAGCAGGTGGCAGGGGGCAGAGACCCAGTACTTC.

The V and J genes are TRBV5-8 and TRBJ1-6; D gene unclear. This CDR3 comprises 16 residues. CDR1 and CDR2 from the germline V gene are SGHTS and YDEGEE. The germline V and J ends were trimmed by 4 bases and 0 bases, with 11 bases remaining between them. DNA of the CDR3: TGTGCCAGCAGCCAGTTGCACAGCTCCTATAATTCACCCCTCCACTTT. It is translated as CASSQLHSSYNSPLHF.

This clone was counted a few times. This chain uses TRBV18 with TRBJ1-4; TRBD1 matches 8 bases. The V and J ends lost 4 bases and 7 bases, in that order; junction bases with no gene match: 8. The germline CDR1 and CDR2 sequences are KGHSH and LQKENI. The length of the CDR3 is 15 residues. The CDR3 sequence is CASSRLRDRTEKLFF. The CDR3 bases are TGTGCCAGCTCACGACTCAGGGACAGGACTGAAAAACTGTTTTTT.

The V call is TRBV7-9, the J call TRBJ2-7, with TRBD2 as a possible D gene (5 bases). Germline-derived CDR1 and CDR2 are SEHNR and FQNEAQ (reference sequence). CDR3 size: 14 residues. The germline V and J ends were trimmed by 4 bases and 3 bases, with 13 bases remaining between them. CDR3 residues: CASSSGLAGYEQYF. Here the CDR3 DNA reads TGTGCCAGCAGCTCTGGCCTAGCAGGCTACGAGCAGTACTTC.